This T cell receptor beta chain comes out of a study of shared clonotypes between healthy human individuals. This clone was counted between two and nine times. Libraries were prepared by immunoSEQ multiplex PCR; TCRdb keeps only in-frame clonotypes and omits some of them. The profile shows over 950,000 clones, 70% to 80% of them singletons. Germline-derived CDR1 and CDR2 are SGDLS and YYNGEE. There are 14 residues in the CDR3. V shed 0 bases, J shed 7 bases, and the junction held 5 bases outside the gene matches. The V gene is TRBV9, the J gene TRBJ1-2, with 8 bases that match TRBD1. The specimen sequenced was memory CD4+ T cells from PBMCs. Subset reported: CD45RA-negative fraction. The receptor was isolated from a man aged 18-30 years in good health. Some clones in this sample may be carry-over from other donors' samples. CDR3 DNA: TGTGCCAGCAGCGTAGCGGACAGGGCGATTGGCTACACCTTC. This encodes CASSVADRAIGYTF.